Listed here is a single T cell receptor beta chain. Its antigen is as yet unknown. cDNA synthesis used the whole RNA isolate, giving expressed TCRB sequences. Sequencing was performed with immunoSEQ multiplex PCR; in TCRdb, only in-frame clones are kept and a portion is missing. The sample includes some 640,000 clones, around an eighth of them seen just once. Isolation of CD4+ naive, central memory, regulatory and stem cell-like memory cells was achieved by sorting via CD45RO/CCR7/CD25/CD127/CD95/CD27. Germline values: CDR1 SGHTA, CDR2 FQGTGA. V shed 4 bases and J shed 8 bases, with 12 bases lying between them. This CDR3 is 13 amino acids long. This sample stems from a study of beta chain features in type 1 diabetes. Study details: No patient-donor differences in age, gender, total cells or subset yield.

General observations from the study: Moderate but significant shortening of TCRB CDR3s was recorded in all four CD4+ subsets from Type 1 diabetes patients.

This receptor was taken from a man aged 18-30 years with type 1 diabetes. Sequencing was done on a sample of naive CD4+ T cells from blood. V and J are TRBV7-3 and TRBJ2-1, with unresolved D. This CDR3 reads CASSSQNSHEQFF. The CDR3 DNA reads TGTGCCAGCAGCTCCCAGAATTCACATGAGCAGTTCTTC. Based on the CDR3 plus reference TRBV7-3 and TRBJ2-1, the full variable domain is GAGVSQTPSNKVTEKGKYVELRCDPISGHTALYWYRQSLGQGPEFLIYFQGTGAADDSGLPNDRFFAVRPEGSVSTLKIQRTERGDSAVYLCASSSQNSHEQFFGPGTRLTVL.